The present T cell receptor beta chain was sequenced within a study of control samples from healthy donors and cancer patients. Germline V gene lookup returns CDR1 SEHNR and CDR2 FQNEAQ (reference sequence). V lost 6 bases and J lost 4, with 10 bases in between. The CDR3 length is 14 residues. Clones were sequenced by immunoSEQ multiplex PCR, and TCRdb holds only the in-frame ones, with some missing. Altogether more than 90,000 clones are present, 75% to 90% being singletons, with the ten largest covering about 7.8%. The chain is built from TRBV7-9 and TRBJ1-6; D is undetermined. The sequencing input was blood. The TCR sequence derives from a man aged 25 to 40 in good health. The CDR3 protein is CASRLSEYNSPLHF. CDR3 DNA: TGTGCCAGCAGACTCTCAGAGTATAATTCACCCCTCCACTTT.